What follows are 9 T cell receptor beta chains derived from one specimen sequenced in a study of blood T cell repertoires in COVID-19. Sequencing used immunoSEQ multiplex PCR; TCRdb keeps in-frame clones, though not all of them. The sample carries about 180,000 clones, around nine tenths recorded once. Sequencing used peripheral blood. The receptors shown here come from a woman in her 70s with COVID-19, enrolled during active disease.

The chain recombines TRBV19 with TRBJ2-7, with a tentative D call TRBD2 (7 bases). The CDR3 has 13 amino acids. Germline CDR1 LNHDA, CDR2 SQIVND (reference sequence). The V end lost 8 bases, the J end lost 4 bases, and 15 bases lay between the germline ends. The CDR3 reads CASRKGGVYEQYF. CDR3 bases: TGTGCCAGTCGCAAAGGGGGGGTATACGAGCAGTACTTC.

The chain recombines TRBV7-3 with TRBJ2-1; no firm D call. CDR1 and CDR2 from the germline V gene are SGHTA and FQGTGA. V gave up 6 bases and J gave up 10 bases, with 16 bases separating them. The CDR3 runs 13 residues. This chain's CDR3 is CASRSPPSVEQFF. CDR3 nucleotides: TGTGCCAGCAGGTCTCCCCCCTCTGTGGAGCAGTTCTTC.

The chain is built from TRBV11-2 and TRBJ1-5; D is perhaps TRBD1 (6 bases). Trimming shortened V by 1 base and J by 6 bases, and 10 bases separated the two germline ends. Germline V gene data show CDR1 as SGHAT and CDR2 as FQNNGV. CDR3 size: 14 residues. CDR3 sequence: CASSLAGGAQPQHF. The CDR3, as DNA: TGTGCCAGCAGCTTAGCGGGGGGGGCTCAGCCCCAGCATTTT.

The J gene is TRBJ1-3, the V gene TRBV6-5, with TRBD1 identical over 8 bases. This CDR3 contains 15 residues. V lost 6 bases, J lost 3 bases, and 7 bases stayed unmatched. Germline V lookup: CDR1 MNHEY, CDR2 SVGAGI. This CDR3 is CASRDQGAVGNTIYF. CDR3 sequence (DNA): TGTGCCAGCAGAGACCAGGGGGCCGTTGGAAACACCATATATTTT.

This clone was recorded once. This chain uses TRBV6-2 or TRBV6-3 with TRBJ2-1; TRBD2 matches 9 bases. The CDR3 totals 15 residues. CDR1 MNHEY and CDR2 SVGEGT come from the germline V gene. V lost 2 bases and J lost 5; bases outside the gene matches: 4. The CDR3 region has the DNA TGTGCCAGCAGTTACCCCCTAGCGGGACACAATGAGCAGTTCTTC. This gives the protein CASSYPLAGHNEQFF.

The chain couples TRBV7-2 to TRBJ2-7; D might be TRBD1 (6 bases). Germline CDR1 SGHTA, CDR2 FQGNSA. V lost 1 base to trimming and J lost 4 bases, with 11 bases between them. The CDR3 runs to 14 residues. The CDR3 loop is CASSLGAGEYEQYF. CDR3 DNA: TGTGCCAGCAGCTTAGGGGCAGGGGAGTACGAGCAGTACTTC.

The rearrangement links TRBV11-1 to TRBJ2-2; tentatively, D is TRBD2 (5 bases). Germline assignment: CDR1 SGHAT and CDR2 FQDESV (reference sequence). This CDR3 comprises 13 residues. V was trimmed by 3 bases and J by 5 bases, leaving 7 bases between them. The DNA for the CDR3 is TGTGCCAGCAGCTTTGGAGGTACCGGGGAGCTGTTTTTT. As protein: CASSFGGTGELFF.

This clone was detected only a few times. The CDR3 protein is CASSLSGQGPHGYTF. In DNA, the CDR3 is TGTGCCAGCAGCTTATCGGGACAGGGTCCCCATGGCTACACCTTC. V usage is TRBV7-3 and J usage is TRBJ1-2, with TRBD1 identical over 9 bases. The CDR3 consists of 15 residues. Trimming took 2 bases from V and 6 from J; bases not matched to a gene: 7. Germline V gene sequence: CDR1 SGHTA, CDR2 FQGTGA.

This rearrangement joins TRBV18 to TRBJ2-1; D perhaps matches TRBD2 (6 bases). Trimming shortened V by 3 bases and J by 3 bases, and 9 bases separated the two germline ends. Germline CDR1 KGHSH, CDR2 LQKENI. This CDR3 comprises 14 residues. CDR3 sequence (DNA): TGTGCCAGCTCACCGGGACTGGACTACAATGAGCAGTTCTTC. Its translation is CASSPGLDYNEQFF.